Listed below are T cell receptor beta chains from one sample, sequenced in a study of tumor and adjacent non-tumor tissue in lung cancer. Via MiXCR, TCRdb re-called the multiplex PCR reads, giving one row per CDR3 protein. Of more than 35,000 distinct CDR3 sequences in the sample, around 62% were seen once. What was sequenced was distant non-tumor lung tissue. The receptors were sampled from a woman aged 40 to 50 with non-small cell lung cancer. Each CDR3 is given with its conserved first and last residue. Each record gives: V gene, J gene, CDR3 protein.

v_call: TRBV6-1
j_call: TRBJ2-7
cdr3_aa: CVSTHNGREDEQYF

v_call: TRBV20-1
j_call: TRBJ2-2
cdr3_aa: CSARELVGSNTGELFF

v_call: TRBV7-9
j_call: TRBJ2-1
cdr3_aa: CASSLAAISGRSVLYNEQFF

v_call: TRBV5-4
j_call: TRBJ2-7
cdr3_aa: CASNLPLQGHLSYEQCF

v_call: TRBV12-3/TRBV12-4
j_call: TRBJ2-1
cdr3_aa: CASTRARGDYNEQFF

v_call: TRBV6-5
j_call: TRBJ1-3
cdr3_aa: CASTALLRTGHNGGNTIYF

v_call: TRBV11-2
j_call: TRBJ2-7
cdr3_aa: CAGSQDLFYEQYF

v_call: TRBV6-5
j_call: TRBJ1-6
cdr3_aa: CASSKTGSLLHF

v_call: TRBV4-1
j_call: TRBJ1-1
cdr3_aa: CASSQDPRGRSTEVFF

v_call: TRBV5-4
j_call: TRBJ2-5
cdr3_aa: CASSFSKVEETQYF

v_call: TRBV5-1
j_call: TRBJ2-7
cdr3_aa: CASSTRTGGYEQYF

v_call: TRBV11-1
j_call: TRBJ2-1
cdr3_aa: CASSLPITACNEQFF

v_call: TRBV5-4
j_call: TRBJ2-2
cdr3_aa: CASSPGLARGPVGELFF

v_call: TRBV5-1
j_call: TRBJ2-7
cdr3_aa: CTSSLEKIQDFTYEQYF

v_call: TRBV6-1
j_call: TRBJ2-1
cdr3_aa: CASSECGVKVNNEQFF

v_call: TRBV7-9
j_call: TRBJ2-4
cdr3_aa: CASSPTGGTKNIQHF

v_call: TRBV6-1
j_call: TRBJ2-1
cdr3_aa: CASSEEGLAGNEQFF

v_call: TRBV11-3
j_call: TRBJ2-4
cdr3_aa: CASGRGQGQNIQYF

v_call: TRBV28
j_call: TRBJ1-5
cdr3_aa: CASREREGGGQPQHF

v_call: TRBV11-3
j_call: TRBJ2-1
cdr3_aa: CASCEDGFYNEQSF

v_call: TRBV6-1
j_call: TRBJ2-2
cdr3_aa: CASSEEKGGTRELFF

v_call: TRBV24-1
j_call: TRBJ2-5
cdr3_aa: CATSDLVPGTDQETQYF

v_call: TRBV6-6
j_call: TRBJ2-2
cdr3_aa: CASSYGAVENTGERFF

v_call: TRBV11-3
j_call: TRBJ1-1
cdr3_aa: CASSHLSLTTEAFF

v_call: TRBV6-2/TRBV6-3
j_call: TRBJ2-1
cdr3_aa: CATTGGVSSYIEQFF

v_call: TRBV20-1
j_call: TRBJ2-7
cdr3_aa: CSVREADYEQYF

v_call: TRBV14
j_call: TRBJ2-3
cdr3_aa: CASSRGLTDTQYF

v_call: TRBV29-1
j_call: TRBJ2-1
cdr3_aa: CSIRDRAGNEQFF

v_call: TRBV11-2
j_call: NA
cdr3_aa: CASSPLSVADTQHF

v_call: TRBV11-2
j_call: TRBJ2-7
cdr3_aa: CASSHLGTSGYEHYF

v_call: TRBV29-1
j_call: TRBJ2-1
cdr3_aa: CCAARLANSNGQFF

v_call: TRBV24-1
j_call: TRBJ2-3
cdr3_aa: CATSDARTVPDTQYF

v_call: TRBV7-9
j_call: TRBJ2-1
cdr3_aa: CASSLARGLAGGAIHEQLF

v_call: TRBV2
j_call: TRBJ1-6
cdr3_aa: CASRGDTISYNSPLHF

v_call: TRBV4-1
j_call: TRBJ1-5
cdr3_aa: CASGRDRGSNQPQHF

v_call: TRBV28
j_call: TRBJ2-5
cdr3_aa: CASSWGRDNTLQETQYF

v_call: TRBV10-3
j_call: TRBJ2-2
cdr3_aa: CAITLTGGTGELFF

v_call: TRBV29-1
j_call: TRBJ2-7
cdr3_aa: CSVSLSWGSYEQYF

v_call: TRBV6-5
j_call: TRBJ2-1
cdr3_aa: CASSLELFGHNEQFF

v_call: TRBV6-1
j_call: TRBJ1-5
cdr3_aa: CASSASQPNQLQHF

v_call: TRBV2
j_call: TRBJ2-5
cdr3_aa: CASNRLAGGQETQYF

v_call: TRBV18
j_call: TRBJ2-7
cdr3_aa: CASSLTGRGTYEQYF

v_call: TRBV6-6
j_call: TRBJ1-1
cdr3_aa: CASSYSPHRTNTEAFF